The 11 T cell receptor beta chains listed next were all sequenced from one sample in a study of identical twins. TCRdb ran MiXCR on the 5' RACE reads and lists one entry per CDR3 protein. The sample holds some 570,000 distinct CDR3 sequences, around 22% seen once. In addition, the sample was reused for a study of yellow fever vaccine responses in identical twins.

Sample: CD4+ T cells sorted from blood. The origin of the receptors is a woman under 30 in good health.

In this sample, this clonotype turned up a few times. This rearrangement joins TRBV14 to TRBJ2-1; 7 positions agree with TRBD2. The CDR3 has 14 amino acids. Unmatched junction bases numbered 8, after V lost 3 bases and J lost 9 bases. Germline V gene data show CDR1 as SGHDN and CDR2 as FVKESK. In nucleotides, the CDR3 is TGTGCCAGCAGCCACCTCCTCGTAGCGGGTGAGCAGTTCTTC. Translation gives CASSHLLVAGEQFF. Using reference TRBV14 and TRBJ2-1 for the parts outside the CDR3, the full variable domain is EAGVTQFPSHSVIEKGQTVTLRCDPISGHDNLYWYRRVMGKEIKFLLHFVKESKQDESGMPNNRFLAERTGGTYSTLKVQPAELEDSGVYFCASSHLLVAGEQFFGPGTRLTVL.

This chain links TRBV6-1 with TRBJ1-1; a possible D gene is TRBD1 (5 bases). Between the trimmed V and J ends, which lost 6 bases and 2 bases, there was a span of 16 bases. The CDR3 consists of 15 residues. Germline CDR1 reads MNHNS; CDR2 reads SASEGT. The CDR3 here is CASRESGTDNTEAFF. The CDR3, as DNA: TGTGCCAGCAGAGAATCCGGGACGGACAACACTGAAGCTTTCTTT.

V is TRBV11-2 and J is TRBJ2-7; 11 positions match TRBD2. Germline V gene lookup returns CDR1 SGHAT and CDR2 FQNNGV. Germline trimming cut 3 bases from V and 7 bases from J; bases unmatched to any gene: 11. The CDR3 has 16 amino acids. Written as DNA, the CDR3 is TGTGCCAGCAGCTTCCCTCGGTTAGCGGGAGGGTGGGAGCAGTACTTC. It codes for CASSFPRLAGGWEQYF.

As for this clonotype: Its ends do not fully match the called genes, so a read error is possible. The CDR3 protein is CASSPFGWGSFNEQFF. The CDR3 bases are TGTGCCAGCAGCCCCTTCGGCTGGGGCTCCTTCAATGAGCAGTTCTTC. This chain links TRBV14 with TRBJ2-1; the D gene is possibly TRBD1 (5 bases). The CDR3 covers 16 residues. The germline CDR1 and CDR2 sequences are SGHDN and FVKESK.

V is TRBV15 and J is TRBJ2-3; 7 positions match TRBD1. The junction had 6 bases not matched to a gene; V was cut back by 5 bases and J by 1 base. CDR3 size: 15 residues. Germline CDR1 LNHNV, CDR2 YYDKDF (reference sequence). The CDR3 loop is CATSGQQGRTDTQYF. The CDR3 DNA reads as TGTGCCACCAGCGGCCAACAGGGGCGCACAGATACGCAGTATTTT.

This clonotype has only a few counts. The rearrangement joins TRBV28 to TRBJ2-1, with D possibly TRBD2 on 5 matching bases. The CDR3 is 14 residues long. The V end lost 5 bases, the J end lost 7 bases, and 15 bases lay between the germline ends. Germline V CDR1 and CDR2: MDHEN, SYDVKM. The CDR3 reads CASSHTLPGNEQFF. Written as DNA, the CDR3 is TGTGCCAGCAGTCACACTCTCCCGGGGAATGAGCAGTTCTTC. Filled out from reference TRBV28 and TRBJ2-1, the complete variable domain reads DVKVTQSSRYLVKRTGEKVFLECVQDMDHENMFWYRQDPGLGLRLIYFSYDVKMKEKGDIPEGYSVSREKKERFSLILESASTNQTSMYLCASSHTLPGNEQFFGPGTRLTVL.

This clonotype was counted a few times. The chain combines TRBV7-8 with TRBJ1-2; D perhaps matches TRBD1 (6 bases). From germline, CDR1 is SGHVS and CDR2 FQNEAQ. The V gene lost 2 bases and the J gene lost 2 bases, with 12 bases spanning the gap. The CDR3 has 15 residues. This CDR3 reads CASSLRAGVNYGYTF. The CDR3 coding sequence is TGTGCCAGCAGCTTAAGGGCAGGGGTGAACTATGGCTACACCTTC.

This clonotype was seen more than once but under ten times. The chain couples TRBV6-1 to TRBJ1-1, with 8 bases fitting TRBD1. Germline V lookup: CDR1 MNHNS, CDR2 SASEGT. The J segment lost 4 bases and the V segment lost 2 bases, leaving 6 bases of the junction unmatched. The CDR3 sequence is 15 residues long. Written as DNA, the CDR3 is TGTGCCAGCAGTGAATGGAACAGGGGGATCACTGAAGCTTTCTTT. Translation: CASSEWNRGITEAFF.

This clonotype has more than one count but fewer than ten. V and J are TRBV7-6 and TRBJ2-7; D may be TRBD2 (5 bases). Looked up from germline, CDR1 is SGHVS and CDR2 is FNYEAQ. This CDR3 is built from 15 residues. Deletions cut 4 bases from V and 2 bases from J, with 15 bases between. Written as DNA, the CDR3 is TGTGCCAGCAGCTCTCTGACGGGGAAGACCTACGAGCAGTACTTC. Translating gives CASSSLTGKTYEQYF. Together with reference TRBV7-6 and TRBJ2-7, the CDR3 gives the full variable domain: GAGVSQSPRYKVTKRGQDVALRCDPISGHVSLYWYRQALGQGPEFLTYFNYEAQQDKSGLPNDRFSAERPEGSISTLTIQRTEQRDSAMYRCASSSLTGKTYEQYFGPGTRLTVT.

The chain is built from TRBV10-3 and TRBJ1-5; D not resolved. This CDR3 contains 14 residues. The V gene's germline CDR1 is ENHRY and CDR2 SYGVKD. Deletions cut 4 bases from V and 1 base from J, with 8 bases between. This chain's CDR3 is CAISAGGSNQPQHF. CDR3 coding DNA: TGTGCCATCAGTGCCGGCGGGAGCAATCAGCCCCAGCATTTT.

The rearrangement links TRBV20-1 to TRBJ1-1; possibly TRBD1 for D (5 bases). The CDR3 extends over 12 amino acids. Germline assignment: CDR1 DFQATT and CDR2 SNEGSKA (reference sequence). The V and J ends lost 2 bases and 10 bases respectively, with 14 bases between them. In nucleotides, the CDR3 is TGCAGTGCTAGATACAGGCACCCGGGAGCTTTCTTT. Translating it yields CSARYRHPGAFF.